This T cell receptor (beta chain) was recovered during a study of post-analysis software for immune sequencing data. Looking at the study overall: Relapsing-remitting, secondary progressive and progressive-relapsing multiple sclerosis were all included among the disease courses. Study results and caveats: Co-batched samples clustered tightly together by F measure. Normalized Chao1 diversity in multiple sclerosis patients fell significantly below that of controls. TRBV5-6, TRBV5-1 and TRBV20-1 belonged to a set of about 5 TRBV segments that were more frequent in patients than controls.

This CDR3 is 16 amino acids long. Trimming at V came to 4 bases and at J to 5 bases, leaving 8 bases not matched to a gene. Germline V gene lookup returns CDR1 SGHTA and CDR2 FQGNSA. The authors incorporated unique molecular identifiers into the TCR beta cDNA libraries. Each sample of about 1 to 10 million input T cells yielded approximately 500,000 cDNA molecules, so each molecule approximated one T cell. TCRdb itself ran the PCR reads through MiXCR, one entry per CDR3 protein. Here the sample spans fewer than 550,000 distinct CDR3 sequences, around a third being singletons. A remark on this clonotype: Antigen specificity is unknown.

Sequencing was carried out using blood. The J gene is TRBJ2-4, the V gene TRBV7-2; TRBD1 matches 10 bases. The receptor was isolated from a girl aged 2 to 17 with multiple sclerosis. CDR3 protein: CASSWAPGQGQNIQYF. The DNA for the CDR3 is TGTGCCAGCAGCTGGGCCCCGGGACAGGGGCAAAACATTCAGTACTTC. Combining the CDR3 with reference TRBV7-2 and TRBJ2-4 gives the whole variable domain GAGVSQSPSNKVTEKGKDVELRCDPISGHTALYWYRQSLGQGLEFLIYFQGNSAPDKSGLPSDRFSAERTGGSVSTLTIQRTQQEDSAVYLCASSWAPGQGQNIQYFGAGTRLSVL.